A selection of T cell receptor beta chains follows, all from one sample in a study of cytomegalovirus exposure and HLA in healthy donors. Repertoires were generated with immunoSEQ multiplex PCR, while TCRdb's copy carries only in-frame clones and drops some. Counted here are approximately 190,000 clones, more than 70% occurring once; the ten biggest clones make up about 0.25%. Input material: PBMCs. These TCRs come from a boy younger than 18 in good health and CMV-seronegative. CDR3s include the opening cysteine and the closing phenylalanine or tryptophan. The D gene is left open where the match is weak. Clone size is shown for a subset of rows, as once, few, many or a class of expanded clone.

clone size,V gene,J gene,D gene,CDR3 protein,CDR3 DNA
-,TRBV18,TRBJ1-6,TRBD1,CASSPGTVNSPLHF,TGTGCCAGCTCACCCGGGACAGTAAATTCACCCCTCCACTTT
-,TRBV19,TRBJ1-5,-,CASSPSGVNQPQHF,TGTGCCAGTAGTCCAAGTGGAGTCAATCAGCCCCAGCATTTT
-,TRBV27,TRBJ2-7,-,CASSLRQGIDEQYF,TGTGCCAGCAGTTTAAGGCAGGGAATAGACGAGCAGTACTTC
-,TRBV7-9,TRBJ1-2,TRBD1,CASSPGQLSGYTF,TGTGCCAGCAGCCCGGGACAGCTTAGTGGCTACACCTTC
-,TRBV9,TRBJ1-2,-,CASSGRQAPNYGYTF,TGTGCCAGCAGCGGTCGACAGGCCCCCAACTATGGCTACACCTTC
-,TRBV7-7,TRBJ2-5,TRBD1,CASSLTPGQGMMETQYF,TGTGCTAGCAGCCTTACGCCGGGACAGGGTATGATGGAGACCCAGTACTTC
-,TRBV7-4,TRBJ2-3,TRBD2,CARGVTQYTDTQYF,TGTGCCCGGGGGGTCACCCAATACACAGATACGCAGTATTTT
-,TRBV2,TRBJ2-4,-,CASSGNIQYF,TGTGCCAGCTCCGGAAACATTCAGTACTTC
-,TRBV7-3,TRBJ2-1,-,CASSPRFGVNEQFF,TGTGCCAGCAGCCCCCGCTTCGGGGTTAATGAGCAGTTCTTC
-,TRBV4-1,TRBJ2-1,-,CASSQAEGGIEEQFF,TGCGCCAGCAGCCAAGCGGAGGGGGGGATTGAAGAGCAGTTCTTC
-,TRBV7-6,TRBJ1-2,-,CASSPEGGENYGYTF,TGTGCCAGCAGCCCGGAAGGGGGTGAAAACTATGGCTACACCTTC
-,TRBV7-8,TRBJ1-2,TRBD1,CASSFVKGRDSGYGYTF,TGTGCCAGCAGCTTCGTGAAGGGCCGGGACAGTGGGTATGGCTACACCTTC
once,TRBV2,TRBJ2-7,TRBD2,CASSQNVRTSEQYF,TGTGCCAGCAGCCAGAATGTGAGGACTAGCGAGCAGTACTTC
-,TRBV19,TRBJ1-5,TRBD1,CASREGGQGYSNQPQHF,TGTGCCAGTAGGGAGGGGGGACAGGGGTATAGCAATCAGCCCCAGCATTTT